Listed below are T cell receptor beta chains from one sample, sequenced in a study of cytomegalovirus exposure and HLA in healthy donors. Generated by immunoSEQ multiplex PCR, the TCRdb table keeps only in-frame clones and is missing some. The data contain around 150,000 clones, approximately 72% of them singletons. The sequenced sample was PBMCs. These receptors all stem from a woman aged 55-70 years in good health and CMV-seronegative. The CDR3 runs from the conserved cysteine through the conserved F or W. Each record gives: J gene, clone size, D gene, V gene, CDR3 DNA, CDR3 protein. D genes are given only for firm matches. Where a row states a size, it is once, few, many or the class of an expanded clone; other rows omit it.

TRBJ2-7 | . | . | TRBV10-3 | TGTGCCATCAGTGACAGGGTCGTCCCCGAGCAGTACTTC | CAISDRVVPEQYF
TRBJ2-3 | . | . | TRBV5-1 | TGCGCCAGCAGCTTGGGACTTACTAGCACAGATACGCAGTATTTT | CASSLGLTSTDTQYF
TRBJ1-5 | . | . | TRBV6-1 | TGTGCCATCCAGCCGGGGTTTACTCAGCCCCAGCATTTT | CAIQPGFTQPQHF
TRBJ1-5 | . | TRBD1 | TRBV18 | TGTGCCAGCTCCAGGGGGCAATACCCCAATCAGCCCCAGCATTTT | CASSRGQYPNQPQHF
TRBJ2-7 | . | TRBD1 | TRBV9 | TGTGCCAGCAGCGGACCCGGGACAGGGAACGAGCAGTACTTC | CASSGPGTGNEQYF
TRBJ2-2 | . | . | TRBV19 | TGTGCCAGCGGGGCCGGGGAGCTGTTTTTT | CASGAGELFF
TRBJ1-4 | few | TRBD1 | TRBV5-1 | TGCGCCAGCAGCTTTGGGGACAGGGGTGAAAAACTGTTTTTT | CASSFGDRGEKLFF
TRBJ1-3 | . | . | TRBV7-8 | TGTGCCAGCAGCCCCGGCGGCGGGACTGGAAACACCATATATTTT | CASSPGGGTGNTIYF
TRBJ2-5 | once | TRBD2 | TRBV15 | TGTGCCACCAGCAGAGTACCAGCGGGAGGGCAAGAGACCCAGTACTTC | CATSRVPAGGQETQYF
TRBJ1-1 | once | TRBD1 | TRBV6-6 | TGTGCCACCACCCGGGACAGGGACGCTGAAGCTTTCTTT | CATTRDRDAEAFF
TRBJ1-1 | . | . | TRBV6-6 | TGTGCCAGCAGACAACAGGGTGCGAACACTGAAGCTTTCTTT | CASRQQGANTEAFF
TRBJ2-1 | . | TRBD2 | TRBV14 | TGTGCCAGCAGCCAAGGTTCCCCCGGGGGGAGGTTATACAATGAGCAGTTCTTC | CASSQGSPGGRLYNEQFF
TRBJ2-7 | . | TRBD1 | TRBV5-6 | TGTGCCAGCAGCAGAAGGACAGGGATACACGAGCAGTACTTC | CASSRRTGIHEQYF
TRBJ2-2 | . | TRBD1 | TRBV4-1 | TGCGCCAGCAGCCAAGAAACAGGGGCCGGGGAGCTGTTTTTT | CASSQETGAGELFF
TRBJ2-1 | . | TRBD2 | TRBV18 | TGTGCCAGCTCGTTGACTAGCGGGGTTGGGTATGAGCAGTTCTTC | CASSLTSGVGYEQFF
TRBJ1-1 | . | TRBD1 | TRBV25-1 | TGTGCCAGCAGTGACGGGACAGGGAACATGAACACTGAAGCTTTCTTT | CASSDGTGNMNTEAFF
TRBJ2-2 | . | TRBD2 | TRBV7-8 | TGTGCCAGCAGCTTACCCGGGACTAGGCTCGGGGAGCTGTTTTTT | CASSLPGTRLGELFF
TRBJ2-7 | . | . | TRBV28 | TGTGCCAGCAGTTTGTCCGGCCCGGGGTACGAGCAGTACTTC | CASSLSGPGYEQYF
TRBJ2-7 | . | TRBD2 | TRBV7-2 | TGTGCCAGCAGCTTAGTAATGGGAGCGGGGAGAGGCTACGAGCAGTACTTC | CASSLVMGAGRGYEQYF
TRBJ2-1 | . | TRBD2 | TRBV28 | TGTGCCAGCAGTTTAATCGGAGCGGGGAGGCTCAATGAGCAGTTCTTC | CASSLIGAGRLNEQFF
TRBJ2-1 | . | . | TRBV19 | TGTGCCAGTAGTATTTGGGGATCGGGAGACAATGAGCAGTTCTTC | CASSIWGSGDNEQFF
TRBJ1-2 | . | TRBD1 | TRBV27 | TGTGCCAGCAGTTCCAGTCCCAGGGGGCGCCCCTATGGCTACACCTTC | CASSSSPRGRPYGYTF
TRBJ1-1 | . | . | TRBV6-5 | TGTGCCAGCAGTTCCAAGGGGTCGTGGGGCACTGAAGCTTTCTTT | CASSSKGSWGTEAFF
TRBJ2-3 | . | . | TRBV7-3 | TGTGCCAGCAGCCGGGGTGTCGCAGATACGCAGTATTTT | CASSRGVADTQYF
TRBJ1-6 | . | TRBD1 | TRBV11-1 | TGTGCCAGCAGCTCCCCGGGACAGGGGGATTCACCCCTCCACTTT | CASSSPGQGDSPLHF
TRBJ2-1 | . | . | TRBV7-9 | TGTTCCAGCAGCTTAGACTCTTCCTACAATGAGCAGTTCTTC | CSSSLDSSYNEQFF
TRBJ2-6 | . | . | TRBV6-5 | TGTGCCAGCAGAAGGGACACTGGGGCCAACGTCCTGACTTTC | CASRRDTGANVLTF
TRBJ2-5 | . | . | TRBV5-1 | TGCGCCAGCAGCTTGGCGGGTCGAGGGAGGTACCAAGAGACCCAGTACTTC | CASSLAGRGRYQETQYF
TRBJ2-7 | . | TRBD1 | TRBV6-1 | TGTGCCAGCAGAACAGCCGGGACAGGGGGTTACGAGCAGTACTTC | CASRTAGTGGYEQYF
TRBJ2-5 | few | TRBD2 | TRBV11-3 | TGTGCCAGCAGCTTAGCAGGGACTAGCAAACCTATTCAAGAGACCCAGTACTTC | CASSLAGTSKPIQETQYF
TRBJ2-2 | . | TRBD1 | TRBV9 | TGTGCCAGCAGCGTAGATCCACAGGGGATCGGGGAGCTGTTTTTT | CASSVDPQGIGELFF
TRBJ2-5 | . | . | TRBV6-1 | TGTGCCAGCAGTGAACAGTCCCTCCGGGGGACCCAGTACTTC | CASSEQSLRGTQYF
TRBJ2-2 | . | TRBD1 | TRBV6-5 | TGTGCCAGCACCTGGACAGGGCGCACCGGGGAGCTGTTTTTT | CASTWTGRTGELFF
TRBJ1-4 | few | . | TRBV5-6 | TGTGCCAGCAGCTTACAGGCTTTGGTAACTAATGAAAAACTGTTTTTT | CASSLQALVTNEKLFF